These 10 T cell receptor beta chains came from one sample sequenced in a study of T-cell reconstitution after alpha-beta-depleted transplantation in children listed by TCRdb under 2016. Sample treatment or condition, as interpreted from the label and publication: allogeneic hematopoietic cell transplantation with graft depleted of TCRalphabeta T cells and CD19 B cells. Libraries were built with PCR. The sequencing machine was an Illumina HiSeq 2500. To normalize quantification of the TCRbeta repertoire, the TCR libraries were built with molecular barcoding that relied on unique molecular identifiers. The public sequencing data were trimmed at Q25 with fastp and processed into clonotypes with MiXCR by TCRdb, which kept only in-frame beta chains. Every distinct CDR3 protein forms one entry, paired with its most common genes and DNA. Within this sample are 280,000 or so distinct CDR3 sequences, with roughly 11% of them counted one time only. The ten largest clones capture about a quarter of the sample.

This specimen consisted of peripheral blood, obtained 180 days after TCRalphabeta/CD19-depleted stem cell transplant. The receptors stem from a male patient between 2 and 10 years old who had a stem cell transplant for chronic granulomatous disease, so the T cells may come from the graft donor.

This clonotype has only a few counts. CDR3 coding DNA: TGTGCCAGCAGCACCGGGACAGGGGGCAACTATGGCTACACCTTC. Its protein product is CASSTGTGGNYGYTF. V is TRBV7-8 and J is TRBJ1-2; 12 bases agree with TRBD1. The CDR3 contains 15 residues. V dropped 5 bases and J dropped 2; count of bases not matched to a gene: 3. Per germline, CDR1 SGHVS and CDR2 FQNEAQ. Full variable domain (remainder filled in from reference TRBV7-8 and TRBJ1-2): GAGVSQSPRYKVAKRGQDVALRCDPISGHVSLFWYQQALGQGPEFLTYFQNEAQLDKSGLPSDRFFAERPEGSVSTLKIQRTQQEDSAVYLCASSTGTGGNYGYTFGSGTRLTVV.

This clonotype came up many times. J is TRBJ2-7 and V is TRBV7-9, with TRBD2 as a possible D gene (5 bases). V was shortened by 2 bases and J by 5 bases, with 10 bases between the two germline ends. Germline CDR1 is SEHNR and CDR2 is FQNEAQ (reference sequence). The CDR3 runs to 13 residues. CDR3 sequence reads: CASSLSGLDEQYF. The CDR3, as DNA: TGTGCCAGCAGCTTATCGGGGTTGGACGAGCAGTACTTC.

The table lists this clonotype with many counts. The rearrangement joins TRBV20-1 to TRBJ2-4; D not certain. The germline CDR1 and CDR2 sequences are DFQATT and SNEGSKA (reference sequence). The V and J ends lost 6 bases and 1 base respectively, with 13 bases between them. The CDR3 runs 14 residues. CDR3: CSAPKAGAKNIQYF. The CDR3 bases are TGCAGTGCCCCGAAAGCCGGCGCCAAAAACATTCAGTACTTC.

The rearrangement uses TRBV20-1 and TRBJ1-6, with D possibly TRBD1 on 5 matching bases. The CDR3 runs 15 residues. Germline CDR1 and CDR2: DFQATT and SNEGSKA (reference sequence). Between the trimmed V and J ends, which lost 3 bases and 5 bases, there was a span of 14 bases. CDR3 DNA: TGCAGTGCTAGGAGCGGGGCTGGCGATAATTCACCCCTCCACTTT. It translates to CSARSGAGDNSPLHF.

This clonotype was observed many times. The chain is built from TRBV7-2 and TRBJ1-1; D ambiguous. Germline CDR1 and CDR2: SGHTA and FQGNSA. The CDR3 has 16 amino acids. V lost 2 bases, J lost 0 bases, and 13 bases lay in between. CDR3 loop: CASSLKVGSLNTEAFF. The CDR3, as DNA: TGTGCCAGCAGCTTAAAGGTTGGCAGCCTGAACACTGAAGCTTTCTTT. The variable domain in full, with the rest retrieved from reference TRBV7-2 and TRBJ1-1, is GAGVSQSPSNKVTEKGKDVELRCDPISGHTALYWYRQSLGQGLEFLIYFQGNSAPDKSGLPSDRFSAERTGGSVSTLTIQRTQQEDSAVYLCASSLKVGSLNTEAFFGQGTRLTVV.

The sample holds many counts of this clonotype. The CDR3 DNA sequence: TGTGCCAGCAGCTCGAGGTCGGGCTACACCTTC. Residues: CASSSRSGYTF. V gene TRBV9 combines with J gene TRBJ1-2, with D uncertain. CDR3 size: 11 residues. Germline-derived CDR1 and CDR2 are SGDLS and YYNGEE. V dropped 4 bases and J dropped 8 bases, with 9 bases sitting between them.

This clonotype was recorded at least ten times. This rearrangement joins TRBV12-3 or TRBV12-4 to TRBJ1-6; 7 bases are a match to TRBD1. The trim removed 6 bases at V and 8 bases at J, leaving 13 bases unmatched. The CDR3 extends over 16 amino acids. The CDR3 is CASSPRSGGRDSPLHF. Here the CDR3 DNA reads TGTGCCAGCAGCCCTAGGTCAGGGGGAAGGGATTCACCCCTCCACTTT.

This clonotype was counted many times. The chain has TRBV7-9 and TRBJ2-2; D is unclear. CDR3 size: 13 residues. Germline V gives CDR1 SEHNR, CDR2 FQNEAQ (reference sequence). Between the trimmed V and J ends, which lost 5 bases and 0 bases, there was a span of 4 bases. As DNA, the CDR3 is TGTGCCAGCAGCCAAACGAACACCGGGGAGCTGTTTTTT. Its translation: CASSQTNTGELFF.

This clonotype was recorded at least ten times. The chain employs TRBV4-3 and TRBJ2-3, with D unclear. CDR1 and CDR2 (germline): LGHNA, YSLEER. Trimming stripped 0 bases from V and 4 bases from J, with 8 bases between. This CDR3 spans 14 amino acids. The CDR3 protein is CASSQDVTPDTQYF. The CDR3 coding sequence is TGCGCCAGCAGCCAAGATGTGACCCCAGATACGCAGTATTTT.

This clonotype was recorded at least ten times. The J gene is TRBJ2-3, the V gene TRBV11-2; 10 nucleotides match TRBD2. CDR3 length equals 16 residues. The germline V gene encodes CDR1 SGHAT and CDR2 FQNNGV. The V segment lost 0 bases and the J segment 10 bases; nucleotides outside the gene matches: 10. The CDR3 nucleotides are TGTGCCAGCAGCTTAGAACTAGCGGGAATCGTGGCGCCGCAGTATTTT. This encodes CASSLELAGIVAPQYF.